This T cell receptor beta chain was retrieved from a study of cytotoxic CD8 clonotypes in ibrutinib-treated CLL. From cryopreserved PBMCs came about 2 micrograms of genomic DNA used for TCR beta libraries. CDR1 is LNHDA and CDR2 is SQIVND in the germline V gene (reference sequence). V was pared by 3 bases and J by 2 bases, with 9 bases between. This CDR3 region has 14 residues. Findings of the study overall: Sampling schedules were unmatched across sustained-remission and progressing patients. There were few public clonotypes, and on treatment they contracted or stayed stable.

Depths of 1 in 200,000 to 1 in 1 million T cells were the sequencing target. Using immunoSEQ multiplex PCR, the repertoire was profiled, and TCRdb retains in-frame clones only, with some absent. The sample has some 200,000 clones; roughly 73% are singletons. In regard to this clone: Its specificity is unknown.

V gene TRBV19 combines with J gene TRBJ2-3; no clear D. Source: PBMCs, taken after 12 months of ibrutinib treatment. This TCR derives from a human donor with chronic lymphocytic leukemia. The CDR3 protein is CASSMVGFTDTQYF. DNA for the CDR3: TGTGCCAGTAGTATGGTAGGATTCACAGATACGCAGTATTTT.